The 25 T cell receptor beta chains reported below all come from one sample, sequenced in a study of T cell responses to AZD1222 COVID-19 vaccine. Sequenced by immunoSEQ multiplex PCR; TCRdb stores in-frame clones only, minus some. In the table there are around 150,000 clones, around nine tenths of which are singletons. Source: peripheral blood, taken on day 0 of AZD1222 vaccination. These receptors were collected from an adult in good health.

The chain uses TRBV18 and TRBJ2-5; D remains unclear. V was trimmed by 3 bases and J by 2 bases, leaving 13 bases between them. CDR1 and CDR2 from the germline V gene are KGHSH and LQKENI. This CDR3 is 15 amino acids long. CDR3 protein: CASSPLPDGQETQYF. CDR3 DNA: TGTGCCAGCTCACCTCTCCCGGACGGTCAAGAGACCCAGTACTTC.

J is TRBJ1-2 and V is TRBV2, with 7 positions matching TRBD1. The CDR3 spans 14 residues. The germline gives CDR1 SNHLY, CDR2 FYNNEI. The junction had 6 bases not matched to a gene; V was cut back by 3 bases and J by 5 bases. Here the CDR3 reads CASSEGGQIYGYTF. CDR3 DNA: TGTGCCAGCAGTGAGGGGGGACAGATTTATGGCTACACCTTC.

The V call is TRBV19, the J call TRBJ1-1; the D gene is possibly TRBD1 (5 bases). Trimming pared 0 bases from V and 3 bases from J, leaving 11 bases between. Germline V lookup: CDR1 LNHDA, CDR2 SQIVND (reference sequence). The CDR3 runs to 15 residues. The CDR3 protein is CASSIDGGRDTEAFF. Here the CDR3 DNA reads TGTGCCAGTAGTATAGATGGGGGAAGGGACACTGAAGCTTTCTTT.

DNA of the CDR3: TGTGCCAGCTCACCTCTGGATGGCTACACCTTC. It yields the protein CASSPLDGYTF. V usage is TRBV18 and J usage is TRBJ1-2; no clear D gene. The CDR3 loop spans 11 amino acids. Germline V CDR1 and CDR2: KGHSH, LQKENI. Trimming pared 3 bases from V and 6 bases from J, leaving 5 bases between.

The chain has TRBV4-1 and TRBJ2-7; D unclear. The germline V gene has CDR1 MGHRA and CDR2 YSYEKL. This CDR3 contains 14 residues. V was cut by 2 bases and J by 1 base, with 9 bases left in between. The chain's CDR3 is CASSQLAESYEQYF. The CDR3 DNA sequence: TGCGCCAGCAGCCAACTTGCGGAGTCCTACGAGCAGTACTTC.

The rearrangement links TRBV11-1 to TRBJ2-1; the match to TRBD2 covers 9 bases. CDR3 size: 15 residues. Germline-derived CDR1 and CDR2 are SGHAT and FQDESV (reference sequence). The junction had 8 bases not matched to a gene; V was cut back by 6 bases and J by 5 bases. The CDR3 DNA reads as TGTGCCAGCAGTTCATATAGCGGGGGAGACAATGAGCAGTTCTTC. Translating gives CASSSYSGGDNEQFF.

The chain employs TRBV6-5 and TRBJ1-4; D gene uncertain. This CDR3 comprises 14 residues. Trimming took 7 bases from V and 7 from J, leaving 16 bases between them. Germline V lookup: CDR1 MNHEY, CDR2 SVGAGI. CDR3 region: CASTTSAAVEKLFF. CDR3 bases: TGTGCCAGCACCACTTCCGCCGCCGTTGAAAAACTGTTTTTT.

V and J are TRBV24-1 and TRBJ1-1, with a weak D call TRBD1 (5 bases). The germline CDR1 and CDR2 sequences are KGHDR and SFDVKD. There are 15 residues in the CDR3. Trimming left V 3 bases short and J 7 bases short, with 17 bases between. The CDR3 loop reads CATSDPTGGRSEAFF. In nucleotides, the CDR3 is TGTGCCACCAGTGATCCTACAGGAGGTCGAAGTGAAGCTTTCTTT.

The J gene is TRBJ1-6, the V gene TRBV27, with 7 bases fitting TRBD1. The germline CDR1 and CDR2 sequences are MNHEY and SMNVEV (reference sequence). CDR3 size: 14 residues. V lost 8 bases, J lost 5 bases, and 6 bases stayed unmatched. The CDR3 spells CASGLQGNNSPLHF. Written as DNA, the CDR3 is TGTGCCAGCGGATTACAGGGGAATAATTCACCCCTCCACTTT.

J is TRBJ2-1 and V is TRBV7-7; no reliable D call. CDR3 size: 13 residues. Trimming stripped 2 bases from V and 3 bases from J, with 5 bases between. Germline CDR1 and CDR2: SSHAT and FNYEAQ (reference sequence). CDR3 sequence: CASSLTLYNEQFF. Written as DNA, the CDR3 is TGTGCCAGCAGCTTAACCCTCTACAATGAGCAGTTCTTC.

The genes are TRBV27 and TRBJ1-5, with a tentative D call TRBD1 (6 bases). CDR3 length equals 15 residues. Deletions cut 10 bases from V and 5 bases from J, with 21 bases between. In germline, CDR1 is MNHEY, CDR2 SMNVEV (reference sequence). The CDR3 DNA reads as TGTGCCACCACCTTTCAGGGGCTTAGGGATCAGCCCCAGCATTTT. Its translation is CATTFQGLRDQPQHF.

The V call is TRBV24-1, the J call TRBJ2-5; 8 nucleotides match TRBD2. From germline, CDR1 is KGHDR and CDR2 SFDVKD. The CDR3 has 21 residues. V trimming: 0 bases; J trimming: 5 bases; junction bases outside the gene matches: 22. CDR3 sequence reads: CATSDLEGWRVAGGREETQYF. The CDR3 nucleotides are TGTGCCACCAGTGATTTGGAGGGGTGGCGAGTGGCGGGGGGTCGTGAGGAGACCCAGTACTTC.

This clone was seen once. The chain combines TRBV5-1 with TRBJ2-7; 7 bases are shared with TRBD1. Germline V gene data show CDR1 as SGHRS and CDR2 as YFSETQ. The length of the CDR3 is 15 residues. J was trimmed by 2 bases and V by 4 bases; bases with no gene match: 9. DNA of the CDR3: TGCGCCAGCAGCCAAACCTGGACAGGAACCTACGAGCAGTACTTC. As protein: CASSQTWTGTYEQYF.

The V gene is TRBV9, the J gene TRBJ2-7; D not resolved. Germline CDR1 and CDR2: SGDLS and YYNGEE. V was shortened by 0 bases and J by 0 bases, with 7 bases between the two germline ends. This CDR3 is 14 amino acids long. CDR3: CASSVASYSYEQYF. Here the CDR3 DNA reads TGTGCCAGCAGCGTAGCCTCGTACTCCTACGAGCAGTACTTC.

CDR3 region: CASSIPGQTFQTQYF. For the CDR3, the DNA is TGTGCCAGCAGCATACCGGGACAGACCTTCCAGACCCAGTACTTC. V and J are TRBV7-8 and TRBJ2-5; 7 positions match TRBD1. The CDR3 consists of 15 residues. Germline values: CDR1 SGHVS, CDR2 FQNEAQ. Trimming removed 5 bases from V and 6 bases from J; junction bases left unmatched: 12.

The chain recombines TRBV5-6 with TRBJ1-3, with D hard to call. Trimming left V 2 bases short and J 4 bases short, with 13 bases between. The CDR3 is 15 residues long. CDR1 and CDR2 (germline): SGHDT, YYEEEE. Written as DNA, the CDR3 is TGTGCCAGCAGCTTCTACGGTTCAGCCGGAAACACCATATATTTT. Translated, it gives CASSFYGSAGNTIYF.

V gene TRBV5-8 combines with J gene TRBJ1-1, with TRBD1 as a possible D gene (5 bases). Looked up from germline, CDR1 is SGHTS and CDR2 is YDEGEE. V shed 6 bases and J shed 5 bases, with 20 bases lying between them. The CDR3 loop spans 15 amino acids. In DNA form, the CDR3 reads TGTGCCAGCACAGGGCGGGGAGGAAGGTATACTGAAGCTTTCTTT. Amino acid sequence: CASTGRGGRYTEAFF.

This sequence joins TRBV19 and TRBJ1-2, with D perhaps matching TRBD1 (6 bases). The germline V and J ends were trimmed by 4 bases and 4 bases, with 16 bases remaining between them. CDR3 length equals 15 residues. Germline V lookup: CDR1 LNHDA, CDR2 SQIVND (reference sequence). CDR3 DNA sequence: TGTGCCAGTAGTACCTTCAGGGGTGAGGCCTATGGCTACACCTTC. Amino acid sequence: CASSTFRGEAYGYTF.

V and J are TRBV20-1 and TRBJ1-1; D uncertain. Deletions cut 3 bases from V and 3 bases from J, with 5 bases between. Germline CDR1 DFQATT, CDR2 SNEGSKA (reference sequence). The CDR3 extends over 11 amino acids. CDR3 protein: CSAREDTEAFF. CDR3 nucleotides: TGCAGTGCTAGGGAAGACACTGAAGCTTTCTTT.

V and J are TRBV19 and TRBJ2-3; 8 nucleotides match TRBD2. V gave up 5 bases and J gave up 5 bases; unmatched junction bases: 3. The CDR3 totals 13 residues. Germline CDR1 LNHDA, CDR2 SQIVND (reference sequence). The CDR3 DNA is TGTGCCAGTAGTGGGACTAGGCGAGATACGCAGTATTTT. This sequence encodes CASSGTRRDTQYF.

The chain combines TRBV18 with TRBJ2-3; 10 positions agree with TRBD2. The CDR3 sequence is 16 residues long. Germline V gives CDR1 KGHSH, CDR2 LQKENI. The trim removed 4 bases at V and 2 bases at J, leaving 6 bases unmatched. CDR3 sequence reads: CASSQLSGGATDTQYF. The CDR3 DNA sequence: TGTGCCAGCTCACAACTAAGCGGGGGGGCCACAGATACGCAGTATTTT.

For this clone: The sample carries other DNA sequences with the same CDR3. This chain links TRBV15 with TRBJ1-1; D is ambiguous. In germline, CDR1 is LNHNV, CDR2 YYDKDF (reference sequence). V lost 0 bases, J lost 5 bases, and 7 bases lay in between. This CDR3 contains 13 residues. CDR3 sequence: CATSRDRGTEAFF. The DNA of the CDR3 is TGTGCCACCAGCAGAGATCGGGGAACTGAAGCTTTCTTT.

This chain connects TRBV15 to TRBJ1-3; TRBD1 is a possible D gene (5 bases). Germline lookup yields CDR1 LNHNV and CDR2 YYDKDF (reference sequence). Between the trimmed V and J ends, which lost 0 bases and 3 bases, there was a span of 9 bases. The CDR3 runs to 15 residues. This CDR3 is CATSRDLTDGNTIYF. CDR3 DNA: TGTGCCACCAGCAGAGATCTGACAGATGGAAACACCATATATTTT.

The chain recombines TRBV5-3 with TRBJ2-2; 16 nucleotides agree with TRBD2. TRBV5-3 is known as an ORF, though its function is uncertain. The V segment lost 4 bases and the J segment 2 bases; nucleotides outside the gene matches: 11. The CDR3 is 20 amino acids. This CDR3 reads CARSVPTGLAGGVNTGELFF. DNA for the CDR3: TGTGCCAGAAGCGTGCCGACGGGACTAGCGGGAGGGGTTAACACCGGGGAGCTGTTTTTT.

CDR3 DNA: TGCGCCAGCAGCTTGGTAGTAGGGAACACCGGGGAGCTGTTTTTT. Protein sequence: CASSLVVGNTGELFF. The chain carries TRBV5-1 and TRBJ2-2; D is undetermined. The ends were cut back, 0 bases at V and 1 base at J, with 7 bases in the middle. Germline V gene lookup returns CDR1 SGHRS and CDR2 YFSETQ. CDR3 size: 15 residues.